This T cell receptor beta chain was observed in a study of blood T cell repertoires in COVID-19. For the study at large: Whether acute or convalescent, the COVID-19 samples came from the United States, Italy and Spain. The cDNA or gDNA used as material had been derived from T cells, B-cell-depleted T cells, or PBMCs.

The V segment lost 5 bases and the J segment 3 bases; nucleotides outside the gene matches: 17. Germline values: CDR1 SGHDN, CDR2 FVKESK. The CDR3 runs to 19 residues. Generated by immunoSEQ multiplex PCR, the TCRdb table keeps only in-frame clones and is missing some. The profile shows fewer than 400,000 clones, approximately 85% of them singletons. This study enrolled people aged about 18 to 100 from approximately 25 US geographic areas. Each recovered donor of Cohort 3 presented with two negative PCRs, clearance, or symptom resolution. Sequenced input: PBMCs or T cells enriched from blood (not recorded which). The V and J genes are TRBV14 and TRBJ2-7, with 12 bases identical to TRBD2. The source is a man younger than 40 who had recovered from COVID-19. The CDR3 DNA follows: TGTGCCAGCAGCGGATACCCGTGGACTAGCGGGGCCCCAAGCTACGAGCAGTACTTC. Translating it yields CASSGYPWTSGAPSYEQYF.